A single sample is the source of the 16 T cell receptor beta chains below, sequenced in a study of shared clonotypes between healthy human individuals. The table came from immunoSEQ multiplex PCR; TCRdb's copy has only in-frame clones and leaves some out. The top ten hold under 0.6% of the sample, which has about 1 million clones, around three quarters seen once. Sequenced: memory CD4+ T cells from PBMCs. Indicated subset: CD45RA-negative fraction. These receptors all stem from a man between 18 and 29 years old in good health. Some clones in this sample may be carry-over from other donors' samples.

V usage is TRBV2 and J usage is TRBJ1-4; D is possibly TRBD1 (5 bases). The CDR3 is 11 residues long. Germline V gives CDR1 SNHLY, CDR2 FYNNEI. V lost 6 bases and J 7 bases, leaving 6 bases between the germline ends. CDR3 DNA: TGTGCCAGCAGAACAGGTGAAAAACTGTTTTTT. Amino acid sequence: CASRTGEKLFF.

The chain employs TRBV11-1 and TRBJ1-5; D remains unclear. This CDR3 contains 13 residues. The germline CDR1 and CDR2 sequences are SGHAT and FQDESV (reference sequence). The V and J ends lost 5 bases and 0 bases respectively, with 5 bases between them. The CDR3 nucleotides are TGTGCCAGCAGCCTTGATAGCAATCAGCCCCAGCATTTT. Protein product: CASSLDSNQPQHF.

The chain couples TRBV5-1 to TRBJ1-3; 7 nucleotides match TRBD1. Trimming at V came to 4 bases and at J to 4 bases, leaving 2 bases not matched to a gene. CDR1 is SGHRS and CDR2 is YFSETQ in the germline V gene. This CDR3 has 13 residues. As DNA, the CDR3 is TGCGCCAGCAGCCCACAGGGGGGAAACACCATATATTTT. This sequence encodes CASSPQGGNTIYF. Filled out from reference TRBV5-1 and TRBJ1-3, the complete variable domain reads KAGVTQTPRYLIKTRGQQVTLSCSPISGHRSVSWYQQTPGQGLQFLFEYFSETQRNKGNFPGRFSGRQFSNSRSEMNVSTLELGDSALYLCASSPQGGNTIYFGEGSWLTVV.

V is TRBV18 and J is TRBJ2-3; D is possibly TRBD1 (5 bases). There are 14 residues in the CDR3. The V gene's germline CDR1 is KGHSH and CDR2 LQKENI. Trimming pared 3 bases from V and 4 bases from J, leaving 11 bases between. Written as DNA, the CDR3 is TGTGCCAGCTCACCTTCCGTGGGGCCAGATACGCAGTATTTT. It codes for CASSPSVGPDTQYF.

The chain uses TRBV27 and TRBJ2-3, with 12 bases matching TRBD2. V shed 2 bases, J shed 5 bases, and the junction held 8 bases outside the gene matches. Per the germline V gene, CDR1 is MNHEY and CDR2 is SMNVEV (reference sequence). The CDR3 is 17 residues long. The CDR3 is CASSLAPGLAGGDTQYF. In DNA, the CDR3 is TGTGCCAGCAGTTTAGCTCCGGGACTAGCGGGTGGAGATACGCAGTATTTT.

The chain has TRBV7-8 and TRBJ2-7, with D tentatively TRBD2 (7 bases). Deletions cut 6 bases from V and 6 bases from J, with 21 bases between. Germline V CDR1 and CDR2: SGHVS, FQNEAQ. The CDR3 runs to 15 residues. The CDR3 is CASRPGGTSSGEQYF. The CDR3 nucleotides read TGTGCCAGCAGACCCGGGGGGACATCGAGCGGCGAGCAGTACTTC.

The rearrangement links TRBV2 to TRBJ1-5, with a possible D match to TRBD1 (6 bases). CDR1 is SNHLY and CDR2 is FYNNEI in the germline V gene. The V end lost 3 bases, the J end lost 2 bases, and 8 bases lay between the germline ends. The CDR3 covers 14 residues. Here the CDR3 reads CASSDAGGNQPQHF. The CDR3 region has the DNA TGTGCCAGCAGTGATGCAGGGGGCAATCAGCCCCAGCATTTT.

The CDR3 loop is CASSGPTGVRANVLTF. As DNA, the CDR3 is TGTGCCAGCAGTGGCCCGACAGGGGTCCGGGCCAACGTCCTGACTTTC. The chain is built from TRBV6-1 and TRBJ2-6; 8 positions match TRBD1. In germline, CDR1 is MNHNS, CDR2 SASEGT. Trimming cost V 4 bases and J 5 bases; bases outside gene matches: 7. This CDR3 has 16 residues.

The chain has TRBV28 and TRBJ2-7, with D perhaps matching TRBD2 (5 bases). CDR3 length equals 12 residues. Germline V CDR1 and CDR2: MDHEN, SYDVKM. V was cut by 6 bases and J by 3 bases, with 9 bases left in between. CDR3 residues: CASRTAGYEQYF. The CDR3 nucleotides read TGTGCCAGCAGGACGGCGGGCTACGAGCAGTACTTC. Together with reference TRBV28 and TRBJ2-7, the CDR3 gives the full variable domain: DVKVTQSSRYLVKRTGEKVFLECVQDMDHENMFWYRQDPGLGLRLIYFSYDVKMKEKGDIPEGYSVSREKKERFSLILESASTNQTSMYLCASRTAGYEQYFGPGTRLTVT.

A note on this clone: Other nucleotide sequences in the sample specify the same CDR3. J is TRBJ2-3 and V is TRBV9; D ambiguous. CDR3 size: 15 residues. Germline V CDR1 and CDR2: SGDLS, YYNGEE. V lost 0 bases to trimming and J lost 1 base, with 9 bases between them. The DNA of the CDR3 is TGTGCCAGCAGCGTAGGAGGCAGAGGCACAGATACGCAGTATTTT. Translation gives CASSVGGRGTDTQYF.

The chain combines TRBV7-9 with TRBJ2-1; the match to TRBD2 covers 8 bases. CDR1 SEHNR and CDR2 FQNEAQ come from the germline V gene (reference sequence). The CDR3 has 15 amino acids. After removal of 5 bases from V and 1 base from J, the junction contained 4 bases not matched to a gene. CDR3 sequence (DNA): TGTGCCAGCAGCCGACTAGCGAATTCCTACAATGAGCAGTTCTTC. This gives the protein CASSRLANSYNEQFF.

Here the CDR3 DNA reads TGTGCCAGTAGTGGGGACAATAGGAGCTCCTACAATGAGCAGTTCTTC. Translation gives CASSGDNRSSYNEQFF. The rearrangement links TRBV19 to TRBJ2-1; D possibly corresponds to TRBD1 (6 bases). The CDR3 extends over 16 amino acids. The germline V gene has CDR1 LNHDA and CDR2 SQIVND (reference sequence). Trimming pared 5 bases from V and 0 bases from J, leaving 14 bases between.

The chain couples TRBV5-1 to TRBJ2-3, with 9 bases that match TRBD2. The V segment lost 0 bases and the J segment 3 bases; nucleotides outside the gene matches: 5. The CDR3 contains 16 residues. Germline CDR1 SGHRS, CDR2 YFSETQ. This CDR3 is CASSLVAGGLTDTQYF. Here the CDR3 DNA reads TGCGCCAGCAGCTTGGTTGCGGGAGGGCTAACAGATACGCAGTATTTT.

J is TRBJ2-2 and V is TRBV6-6; D gene unclear. This CDR3 spans 13 amino acids. The ends were cut back, 2 bases at V and 8 bases at J, with 9 bases in the middle. Per germline, CDR1 MNHNY and CDR2 SVGAGI (reference sequence). CDR3: CASSYPSPGELFF. CDR3 DNA: TGTGCCAGCAGTTACCCAAGCCCGGGGGAGCTGTTTTTT.

The chain recombines TRBV28 with TRBJ1-2; D not resolved. The CDR3 loop spans 11 amino acids. V lost 6 bases and J 5 bases, leaving 7 bases between the germline ends. Germline assignment: CDR1 MDHEN and CDR2 SYDVKM. The DNA for the CDR3 is TGTGCCAGCAGCCGGAGATATGGCTACACCTTC. Encoded protein: CASSRRYGYTF.

This chain connects TRBV19 to TRBJ2-5; D could derive from TRBD1 or TRBD2 (5 bases each). This CDR3 has 16 residues. The germline CDR1 and CDR2 sequences are LNHDA and SQIVND (reference sequence). The V end lost 1 base, the J end lost 5 bases, and 17 bases lay between the germline ends. DNA of the CDR3: TGTGCCAGTAGTATAGGGGGGTTCGGACACCCGGAGACCCAGTACTTC. Translating it yields CASSIGGFGHPETQYF.